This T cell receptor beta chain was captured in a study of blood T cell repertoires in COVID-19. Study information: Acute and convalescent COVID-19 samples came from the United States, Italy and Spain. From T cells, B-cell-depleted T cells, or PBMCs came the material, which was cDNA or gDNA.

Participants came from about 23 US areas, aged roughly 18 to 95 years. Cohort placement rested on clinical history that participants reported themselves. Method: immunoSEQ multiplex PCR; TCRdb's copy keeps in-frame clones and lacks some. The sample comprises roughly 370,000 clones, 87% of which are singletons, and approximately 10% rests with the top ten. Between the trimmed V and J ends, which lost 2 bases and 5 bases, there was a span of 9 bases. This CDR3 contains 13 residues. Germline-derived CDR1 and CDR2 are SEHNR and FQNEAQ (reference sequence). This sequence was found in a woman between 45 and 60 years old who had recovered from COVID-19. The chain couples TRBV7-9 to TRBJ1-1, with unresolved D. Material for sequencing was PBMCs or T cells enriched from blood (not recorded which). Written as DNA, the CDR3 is TGTGCCAGCAGCTTATTTAGCGAGACTGAAGCTTTCTTT. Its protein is CASSLFSETEAFF.